These 18 T cell receptor beta chains were all obtained from the same sample, sequenced in a study of T-cell memory formation after mild COVID-19. TCRdb reprocessed the 5' RACE reads via MiXCR and lists one record per CDR3 protein. The top ten clones hold 7.5% to 9.5% of a sample with fewer than 600,000 distinct CDR3 sequences, 20% to 25% of them seen once. Sequencing was done on a sample of PBMCs or a T cell subset sorted from them (not recorded which). The receptors were sampled from an adult woman who had mild COVID-19 (a few samples of this study predate the infection). Cell type and time point are not known.

V usage is TRBV12-3 or TRBV12-4 and J usage is TRBJ2-4, with TRBD1 identical over 7 bases. The CDR3 runs to 14 residues. V lost 5 bases, J lost 8 bases, and 9 bases stayed unmatched. CDR3: CASSAPDRVDIQYF. CDR3 bases: TGTGCCAGCAGTGCTCCCGACAGGGTGGACATTCAGTACTTC.

The genes are TRBV5-5 and TRBJ2-5; 9 bases are a match to TRBD1. The germline V gene has CDR1 SGHKS and CDR2 YYEKEE (reference sequence). V dropped 0 bases and J dropped 4; count of bases not matched to a gene: 7. The CDR3 covers 16 residues. The chain's CDR3 is CASSLGDRAAGETQYF. CDR3 DNA: TGTGCCAGCAGCTTGGGGGACAGGGCGGCGGGAGAGACCCAGTACTTC.

This clonotype occurred a few times. The chain has TRBV18 and TRBJ2-5; TRBD1 matches at 10 bases. The V and J ends lost 6 bases and 3 bases, in that order; junction bases with no gene match: 7. CDR3 size: 15 residues. Germline values: CDR1 KGHSH, CDR2 LQKENI. The CDR3, as DNA: TGTGCCAGCTCCCAAGGGACAGGGGTTGAAGAGACCCAGTACTTC. It yields the protein CASSQGTGVEETQYF.

The chain joins TRBV20-1 to TRBJ2-6, with D unresolved. Germline V gene lookup returns CDR1 DFQATT and CDR2 SNEGSKA (reference sequence). V was trimmed by 6 bases and J by 0 bases, leaving 12 bases between them. There are 15 residues in the CDR3. The CDR3 is CSATVDGSGANVLTF. The CDR3 DNA sequence: TGCAGTGCAACCGTAGACGGCTCTGGGGCCAACGTCCTGACTTTC.

V and J are TRBV18 and TRBJ1-2, with D possibly TRBD1 on 6 matching bases. Germline V gene sequence: CDR1 KGHSH, CDR2 LQKENI. The CDR3 has 16 amino acids. V was shortened by 3 bases and J by 4 bases, with 18 bases between the two germline ends. In DNA form, the CDR3 reads TGTGCCAGCTCACCGAGAGCAGGGGAAAAGGGCTATGGCTACACCTTC. Translating it yields CASSPRAGEKGYGYTF.

There are a few counts of this clonotype. The chain links TRBV7-2 to TRBJ2-7; 9 positions match TRBD1. This CDR3 is built from 15 residues. Germline CDR1 is SGHTA and CDR2 is FQGNSA. V was pared by 6 bases and J by 5 bases, with 11 bases of the junction left unmatched. The CDR3 sequence is CASRLGPGQGHEQYF. The CDR3 coding sequence is TGTGCCAGCAGGCTCGGCCCGGGACAGGGTCACGAGCAGTACTTC.

This clonotype turned up a few times. The chain links TRBV5-1 to TRBJ2-2; 7 nucleotides match TRBD1. Germline lookup yields CDR1 SGHRS and CDR2 YFSETQ. The CDR3 has 16 amino acids. V shed 5 bases and J 2 bases; nucleotides not matched to a gene: 9. For the CDR3, the DNA is TGCGCCAGCAGGGACGGTGGGACAGCAAACACCGGGGAGCTGTTTTTT. Amino acids: CASRDGGTANTGELFF.

This chain links TRBV20-1 with TRBJ1-1; 7 bases fit TRBD1. V lost 1 base and J lost 4; bases outside the gene matches: 3. CDR1 and CDR2 (germline): DFQATT, SNEGSKA (reference sequence). This CDR3 is built from 13 residues. The CDR3 loop is CSARAQGGTEAFF. CDR3 nucleotides: TGCAGTGCTAGAGCCCAGGGGGGCACTGAAGCTTTCTTT.

The chain carries TRBV20-1 and TRBJ2-7; D unclear. V lost 3 bases and J 2 bases, leaving 11 bases between the germline ends. Looked up from germline, CDR1 is DFQATT and CDR2 is SNEGSKA (reference sequence). The CDR3 has 13 amino acids. The chain's CDR3 is CSASETNAYEQYF. The CDR3 nucleotides read TGCAGTGCTAGTGAAACGAACGCCTACGAGCAGTACTTC.

This clonotype was detected ten times or more. The chain is built from TRBV4-1 and TRBJ2-3; 11 bases agree with TRBD2. V lost 4 bases to trimming and J lost 0 bases; unmatched junction nucleotides: 3. Germline V CDR1 and CDR2: MGHRA, YSYEKL. The CDR3 is made up of 16 amino acids. DNA of the CDR3: TGCGCCAGCAGCCGGGGACTAGCGGATAGCACAGATACGCAGTATTTT. Its translation: CASSRGLADSTDTQYF.

The rearrangement uses TRBV7-9 and TRBJ2-7; tentatively, D is TRBD1 (6 bases). Between the trimmed V and J ends, which lost 5 bases and 5 bases, there was a span of 22 bases. The CDR3 consists of 16 residues. Germline CDR1 SEHNR, CDR2 FQNEAQ (reference sequence). CDR3 coding DNA: TGTGCCAGCAGCCAGACCACCCTGGGACATCTTCACGAGCAGTACTTC. This gives the protein CASSQTTLGHLHEQYF.

The chain is built from TRBV24-1 and TRBJ2-3, with unresolved D. The germline V gene encodes CDR1 KGHDR and CDR2 SFDVKD. V lost 3 bases and J 2 bases, leaving 5 bases between the germline ends. This CDR3 has 13 residues. CDR3 amino acids: CATSDGYTDTQYF. The CDR3 DNA follows: TGTGCCACCAGTGATGGGTACACAGATACGCAGTATTTT.

V is TRBV12-3 or TRBV12-4 and J is TRBJ1-3, with D unclear. V lost 4 bases and J lost 0, with 13 bases in between. This CDR3 is built from 16 residues. CDR3 sequence: CASSWSAENSGNTIYF. The CDR3 DNA sequence: TGTGCCAGCAGTTGGTCGGCGGAGAACTCTGGAAACACCATATATTTT.

This clonotype turned up a few times. This chain connects TRBV20-1 to TRBJ1-1; no definite D call. The V end lost 0 bases, the J end lost 0 bases, and 8 bases lay between the germline ends. Germline V gives CDR1 DFQATT, CDR2 SNEGSKA (reference sequence). This CDR3 contains 14 residues. CDR3 DNA sequence: TGCAGTGCTAGAGATGGTACTATGAACACTGAAGCTTTCTTT. Amino acid sequence: CSARDGTMNTEAFF.

The rearrangement joins TRBV27 to TRBJ2-7, with 9 bases fitting TRBD1. CDR3 size: 15 residues. Germline V gives CDR1 MNHEY, CDR2 SMNVEV (reference sequence). Germline trimming cut 5 bases from V and 4 bases from J; bases unmatched to any gene: 9. The CDR3 region has the DNA TGTGCCAGCAGTCCTTCGGGGACAGGGTGGTACGAGCAGTACTTC. The encoded protein is CASSPSGTGWYEQYF.

The rearrangement uses TRBV5-6 and TRBJ2-3; maybe TRBD1 (6 bases). V lost 3 bases, J lost 2 bases, and 13 bases lay in between. Germline-derived CDR1 and CDR2 are SGHDT and YYEEEE. CDR3 length equals 15 residues. CDR3: CASSWGTSITDTQYF. Written as DNA, the CDR3 is TGTGCCAGCAGCTGGGGGACATCGATCACAGATACGCAGTATTTT.

The chain carries TRBV7-2 and TRBJ1-2; 7 positions agree with TRBD1. V shed 5 bases, J shed 7 bases, and the junction held 13 bases outside the gene matches. Germline V CDR1 and CDR2: SGHTA, FQGNSA. This CDR3 is built from 15 residues. CDR3 amino acids: CASSARQGRITGYTF. CDR3 DNA sequence: TGTGCCAGCAGCGCCCGACAGGGACGGATTACTGGCTACACCTTC.

This clonotype was picked up a small number of times. The chain has TRBV6-5 and TRBJ2-3; D not resolved. The CDR3 is 14 residues long. Germline CDR1 reads MNHEY; CDR2 reads SVGAGI. The ends were cut back, 2 bases at V and 2 bases at J, with 8 bases in the middle. The CDR3 coding sequence is TGTGCCAGCAGTTACACGCGTCCCACAGATACGCAGTATTTT. It is translated as CASSYTRPTDTQYF.